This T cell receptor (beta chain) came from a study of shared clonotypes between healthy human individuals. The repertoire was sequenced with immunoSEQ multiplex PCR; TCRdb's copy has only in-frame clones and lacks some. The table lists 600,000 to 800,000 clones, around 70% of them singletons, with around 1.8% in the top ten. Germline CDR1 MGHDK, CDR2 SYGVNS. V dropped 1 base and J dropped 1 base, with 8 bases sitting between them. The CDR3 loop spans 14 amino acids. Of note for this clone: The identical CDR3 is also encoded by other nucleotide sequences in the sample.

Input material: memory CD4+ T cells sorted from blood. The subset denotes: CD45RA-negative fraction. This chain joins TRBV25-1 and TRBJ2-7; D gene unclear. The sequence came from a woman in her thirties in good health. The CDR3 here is CASSEFVSSYEQYF. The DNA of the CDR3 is TGTGCCAGCAGTGAATTCGTGAGTTCCTACGAGCAGTACTTC.